These 27 T cell receptor beta chains came from one sample sequenced in a study of T cells in Graves' hyperthyroidism and ophthalmopathy. Researchers amplified the TCR beta CDR3 regions from RNA transcripts. A first-round RT-PCR of the TCR CDR3 used the HTBI primer set. TCRdb passed the multiplex PCR reads through MiXCR, listing each CDR3 protein once. This sample yields under 400,000 distinct CDR3 sequences, of which 15% to 19% are seen a single time; about 27% belongs to the top ten. The material sequenced was blood. Receptors originate from a woman aged 18-29 years with Graves' hyperthyroidism that later progressed to Graves' ophthalmopathy.

The genes are TRBV6-2 or TRBV6-3 and TRBJ1-2, with D hard to call. The CDR3 covers 15 residues. Germline V lookup: CDR1 MNHEY, CDR2 SVGEGT. Trimming stripped 5 bases from V and 7 bases from J, with 20 bases between. The CDR3 coding sequence is TGTGCCAGCAGTGGAGGCCCACCTATTACGGCTGGCTACACCTTC. It specifies CASSGGPPITAGYTF.

This clonotype was detected ten times or more. The gene calls are TRBV4-2 and TRBJ1-1; TRBD1 aligns across 7 bases. J was trimmed by 4 bases and V by 4 bases; bases with no gene match: 9. This CDR3 has 15 amino acids. The germline V gene encodes CDR1 LGHNA and CDR2 YNFKEQ. CDR3 nucleotide sequence: TGTGCCAGCAGCCCGATCGACAGGGTGGGCACTGAAGCTTTCTTT. It codes for CASSPIDRVGTEAFF.

Turning to this clonotype: It is unclear where the CDR3 begins or ends on the DNA, so no DNA is shown, and the CDR3 is as TCRdb lists it. The chain is built from TRBV7-8 and TRBJ2-4; the table names TRBD1, a call not compared with the DNA. Germline V gives CDR1 SGHVS, CDR2 FQNEAQ. From its first to its last residue, the CDR3 has 22 amino acids. This chain's CDR3 is CASSFYICSARDLGTNKNIQYF.

This clonotype was detected many times. V and J are TRBV27 and TRBJ1-1, with a possible D match to TRBD1 (6 bases). V lost 6 bases and J 8 bases, leaving 16 bases between the germline ends. Germline V gives CDR1 MNHEY, CDR2 SMNVEV (reference sequence). CDR3 size: 13 residues. The CDR3 nucleotides are TGTGCCAGCAGCCCCTTTACCGGGACAGAAGCTTTCTTT. Encoded protein: CASSPFTGTEAFF.

This clonotype was observed many times. The chain couples TRBV2 to TRBJ1-1; a weak D match, TRBD1 (5 bases). There are 12 residues in the CDR3. Looked up from germline, CDR1 is SNHLY and CDR2 is FYNNEI. V was shortened by 11 bases and J by 0 bases, with 10 bases between the two germline ends. CDR3 DNA sequence: TGTGCCGGACACACCATGAACACTGAAGCTTTCTTT. Its protein is CAGHTMNTEAFF.

Many counts were recorded for this clonotype. This sequence joins TRBV2 and TRBJ2-7; the match to TRBD1 covers 9 bases. CDR3 size: 15 residues. Germline values: CDR1 SNHLY, CDR2 FYNNEI. V trimming: 5 bases; J trimming: 4 bases; junction bases outside the gene matches: 9. The CDR3 nucleotides read TGTGCCAGCAGTCCGAGGACAGGGGACGGGTACGAGCAGTACTTC. Translating it yields CASSPRTGDGYEQYF.

CDR3 sequence (DNA): TGTGCCAGCAGCCCTACAGGGGGGACTTACAATGAGCAGTTCTTC. Amino acid sequence: CASSPTGGTYNEQFF. The chain joins TRBV6-1 to TRBJ2-1, with 8 bases lining up with TRBD1. V gave up 6 bases and J gave up 4 bases; unmatched junction bases: 8. CDR3 size: 15 residues. Germline loops: CDR1 MNHNS, CDR2 SASEGT.

There are many counts of this clonotype. The chain joins TRBV7-8 to TRBJ2-5, with TRBD2 matching 7 bases. V was clipped by 3 bases and J by 1 base; unmatched bases: 5. The CDR3 has 15 amino acids. CDR1 SGHVS and CDR2 FQNEAQ come from the germline V gene. The CDR3 region is CASSFLAEGQETQYF. The DNA for the CDR3 is TGTGCCAGCAGCTTTCTAGCGGAAGGCCAAGAGACCCAGTACTTC.

As concerns this clonotype: A much more abundant neighbour one base away suggests this may be a read error. The chain carries TRBV24-1 and TRBJ2-2, with 7 nucleotides matching TRBD1. The CDR3 is 14 residues long. The germline V gene has CDR1 KGHDR and CDR2 SFDVKD. In DNA, the CDR3 is TGTGCCACCAGTGAGGGGACAGAGACCGGGGAGCTGGTTTTT. Translated, it gives CATSEGTETGELVF.

V usage is TRBV24-1 and J usage is TRBJ2-7; unclear D gene. The CDR3 loop spans 11 amino acids. Germline values: CDR1 KGHDR, CDR2 SFDVKD. The V and J ends lost 5 bases and 4 bases respectively, with 5 bases between them. The CDR3 DNA is TGTGCCACCAGTGTTGGGTACGAGCAGTACTTC. Amino acid sequence: CATSVGYEQYF.

This clonotype was picked up many times. In DNA form, the CDR3 reads TGCAGCGCCCTGACGGCGGGAGTCCCAGATACGCAGTATTTT. This gives the protein CSALTAGVPDTQYF. V is TRBV29-1 and J is TRBJ2-3, with 7 bases matching TRBD2. From germline, CDR1 is SQVTM and CDR2 ANQGSEA. After removal of 7 bases from V and 4 bases from J, the junction contained 11 bases not matched to a gene. This CDR3 comprises 14 residues.

The chain combines TRBV20-1 with TRBJ2-5, with 13 nucleotides matching TRBD2. This CDR3 has 15 amino acids. The V and J ends lost 6 bases and 4 bases, in that order; junction bases with no gene match: 8. Germline CDR1 and CDR2: DFQATT and SNEGSKA (reference sequence). In DNA form, the CDR3 reads TGCAGTGCCCCGACTAGCGGGAGGTGGCGAGAGACCCAGTACTTC. Encoded protein: CSAPTSGRWRETQYF.

This clonotype was seen many times. The CDR3 is CASSLDRPPGAGLVYEQYF. CDR3 nucleotide sequence: TGTGCCAGCAGTTTAGACAGGCCACCCGGCGCCGGACTAGTCTACGAGCAGTACTTC. The chain links TRBV27 to TRBJ2-7; weak D call: TRBD2 (7 bases). Looked up from germline, CDR1 is MNHEY and CDR2 is SMNVEV (reference sequence). V shed 2 bases and J shed 3 bases, with 26 bases lying between them. This CDR3 comprises 19 residues.

At least ten counts were recorded for this clonotype. The chain carries TRBV11-2 and TRBJ1-5, with D possibly TRBD1 on 6 matching bases. The CDR3 sequence is 13 residues long. Trimming pared 11 bases from V and 2 bases from J, leaving 13 bases between. Germline CDR1 is SGHAT and CDR2 is FQNNGV. In nucleotides, the CDR3 is TGTGCCCTGGGGGGGCATGGCAATCAGCCCCAGCATTTT. Amino acids: CALGGHGNQPQHF.

This chain links TRBV4-3 with TRBJ1-3; 9 bases agree with TRBD1. This CDR3 is 19 amino acids long. Looked up from germline, CDR1 is LGHNA and CDR2 is YSLEER. J gave up 2 bases and V 4 bases, and 15 bases lay outside the gene matches. The chain's CDR3 is CASSLQGDRDLTAGNTIYF. The CDR3 coding sequence is TGCGCCAGCAGCCTTCAGGGGGACAGGGACCTCACAGCTGGAAACACCATATATTTT.

This clonotype was found many times. J is TRBJ2-1 and V is TRBV3-1, with D maybe TRBD2 (5 bases). Germline CDR1 is LGHDT and CDR2 is YNNKEL (reference sequence). The CDR3 extends over 13 amino acids. Trimming pared 4 bases from V and 10 bases from J, leaving 14 bases between. The CDR3, as DNA: TGTGCCAGCAGCCCCTATGAGGGAAGGGAGCAGTTCTTC. This gives the protein CASSPYEGREQFF.

The V gene is TRBV4-1, the J gene TRBJ2-2; D remains unclear. V lost 0 bases to trimming and J lost 6 bases, with 5 bases between them. Germline CDR1 reads MGHRA; CDR2 reads YSYEKL. The CDR3 contains 13 residues. In DNA, the CDR3 is TGCGCCAGCAGCCAAGACAAACCCGGGGAGCTGTTTTTT. It yields the protein CASSQDKPGELFF.

This clonotype was picked up many times. This sequence joins TRBV6-1 and TRBJ2-1; D gene uncertain. The CDR3 length is 14 residues. Germline V gene data show CDR1 as MNHNS and CDR2 as SASEGT. The V and J ends lost 7 bases and 0 bases respectively, with 10 bases between them. The CDR3 sequence: CASKPESSYNEQFF. CDR3 nucleotides: TGTGCCAGCAAGCCGGAGAGCTCCTACAATGAGCAGTTCTTC.

The sample holds many counts of this clonotype. This sequence joins TRBV20-1 and TRBJ2-3; 13 bases line up with TRBD2. V dropped 2 bases and J dropped 3; count of bases not matched to a gene: 8. The germline gives CDR1 DFQATT, CDR2 SNEGSKA (reference sequence). The CDR3 contains 17 residues. The CDR3 reads CSARLPGLAGRTDTQYF. The DNA of the CDR3 is TGCAGTGCTAGACTACCGGGACTAGCGGGAAGGACAGATACGCAGTATTTT.

Ten or more counts support this clonotype. This chain joins TRBV10-2 and TRBJ2-1; 12 bases agree with TRBD2. CDR3 length: 15 residues. The germline V gene has CDR1 WSHSY and CDR2 SAAADI. Trimming took 5 bases from V and 3 from J; bases not matched to a gene: 2. CDR3 amino acids: CASSSTSGGYNEQFF. The CDR3 region has the DNA TGCGCCAGCAGTTCGACTAGCGGGGGCTACAATGAGCAGTTCTTC.

This clonotype was observed many times. The chain is built from TRBV27 and TRBJ2-1, with D possibly being TRBD2 (6 bases). CDR1 is MNHEY, CDR2 SMNVEV, per germline (reference sequence). The CDR3 consists of 16 residues. V was clipped by 5 bases and J by 1 base, with 15 bases between them. The CDR3 nucleotides are TGTGCCAGCAGTCCCGGAGGGCCAGAGTCCTACAATGAGCAGTTCTTC. Translation: CASSPGGPESYNEQFF.

Concerning this clonotype itself: A much larger clone is a single base away; this may be a read error. The chain uses TRBV12-3 or TRBV12-4 and TRBJ2-7; no clear D gene. Trimming removed 5 bases from V and 3 bases from J, with 8 bases in between. The CDR3 length is 12 residues. Here the CDR3 reads CASSETFYEQYF. In DNA, the CDR3 is TGTGCCAGCAGTGAGACCTTCTACGAGCAGTACTTC.

The V and J genes are TRBV4-2 and TRBJ2-3; a weak D match, TRBD2 (5 bases). CDR3 length equals 16 residues. Trimming left V 0 bases short and J 1 base short, with 11 bases between. The germline CDR1 and CDR2 sequences are LGHNA and YNFKEQ. CDR3 coding DNA: TGTGCCAGCAGCCAAGAGGCCAAGGGAGGCACAGATACGCAGTATTTT. This encodes CASSQEAKGGTDTQYF.

Ten or more counts support this clonotype. The DNA of the CDR3 is TGTGCCAGCAGCTTGTACATGGGTGAAGCTTTCTTT. This translates into CASSLYMGEAFF. This rearrangement joins TRBV7-2 to TRBJ1-1, with no clear D. The CDR3 loop spans 12 amino acids. Germline loops: CDR1 SGHTA, CDR2 FQGNSA. V was shortened by 3 bases and J by 7 bases, with 9 bases between the two germline ends.

This chain links TRBV24-1 with TRBJ2-5; TRBD2 matches at 13 bases. J was trimmed by 9 bases and V by 5 bases; bases with no gene match: 11. Germline values: CDR1 KGHDR, CDR2 SFDVKD. The CDR3 sequence is 16 residues long. The CDR3 protein is CATSGGTSGDYGAQYF. CDR3 bases: TGTGCCACCAGTGGAGGGACTAGCGGGGACTATGGGGCCCAGTACTTC.

In this sample, this clonotype turned up once. The V call is TRBV19, the J call TRBJ2-1; TRBD1 might be the D (6 bases). Germline V lookup: CDR1 LNHDA, CDR2 SQIVND (reference sequence). This CDR3 is built from 14 residues. V was cut by 7 bases and J by 10 bases, with 20 bases left in between. The CDR3, as DNA: TGTGCCAGTACCAAAACCCAGGGGTTAGGGGAGCAGTTCTTC. Translated, it gives CASTKTQGLGEQFF.

This clonotype turned up a few times. This chain joins TRBV12-5 and TRBJ2-3; tentatively, D is TRBD2 (5 bases). The V end was cut by 4 bases, the J end by 7 bases, with 12 bases between. This CDR3 has 13 residues. CDR1 and CDR2 (germline): LGHNT, FRNRAP. Here the CDR3 DNA reads TGTGCTAGTGGTTCGGGGTCTCTTTATACGCAGTATTTT. Translation gives CASGSGSLYTQYF.